Listed here are 16 T cell receptor beta chains from one sample, sequenced in a study of early T cells in non-severe SARS-CoV-2 infection. TCRdb analysed the 5' RACE reads with MiXCR anew, one entry per CDR3 protein. The sample has about 28,000 distinct CDR3 sequences; 5.5% to 6.5% are singletons. The sequenced material came from whole blood. These receptors were collected from an adult who was a healthcare worker with PCR-confirmed SARS-CoV-2 infection or an uninfected control (not recorded which).

As to this clonotype: This may stem from a read error, because a much larger clone lies one nucleotide away. The chain joins TRBV20-1 to TRBJ1-3, with 7 bases lining up with TRBD1. Germline assignment: CDR1 DFQATT and CDR2 SNEGSKA (reference sequence). With 7 bases clipped from V and 2 bases from J, the junction kept 5 bases outside the gene matches. The CDR3 is made up of 13 amino acids. The CDR3 sequence is CSVETGPGNTIYF. The DNA for the CDR3 is TGCAGTGTTGAGACAGGGCCTGGAAACACCATATATTTT.

This clonotype was seen many times. One end of the junction does not line up with germline, which may come from a read error. This chain joins TRBV4-3 and TRBJ1-1, with D perhaps matching TRBD1 (6 bases). CDR1 is LGHNA, CDR2 YSLEER, per germline. This CDR3 is 14 amino acids long. The CDR3 here is CASSRGGGFTEVFF. The CDR3 nucleotides are TGCGCCAGCAGCCGAGGAGGGGGTTTCACTGAAGTTTTCTTT.

Comment on this clonotype: Germline and junction disagree at one end, which may indicate a read error. The rearrangement links TRBV7-2 to TRBJ1-1; the D is unclear. Germline assignment: CDR1 SGHTA and CDR2 FQGNSA. The CDR3 is made up of 9 amino acids. The CDR3 loop is CASTQFNYF. Written as DNA, the CDR3 is TGTGCCAGCACCCAATTCAATTACTTT.

In this sample, this clonotype is medium-sized. V and J are TRBV6-2 or TRBV6-3 and TRBJ2-1, with 7 nucleotides matching TRBD1. CDR3 size: 16 residues. The germline CDR1 and CDR2 sequences are MNHEY and SVGEGT. Germline trimming cut 4 bases from V and 2 bases from J; bases unmatched to any gene: 8. CDR3 DNA: TGTGCCAGCAGTTTACGCCCTGGGACAGCCTACAATGAGCAGTTCTTC. Translation gives CASSLRPGTAYNEQFF.

The V gene is TRBV19, the J gene TRBJ2-2; tentatively, D is TRBD1 or TRBD2 (7 bases each). CDR1 is LNHDA and CDR2 is SQIVND in the germline V gene (reference sequence). V lost 7 bases, J lost 5 bases, and 17 bases lay in between. The CDR3 consists of 15 residues. CDR3 protein: CASKIRQGGTGELFF. CDR3 coding DNA: TGTGCCAGTAAAATCCGACAGGGAGGGACCGGGGAGCTGTTTTTT.

The sample holds many counts of this clonotype. The rearrangement links TRBV19 to TRBJ2-3, with TRBD1 as a possible D gene (6 bases). This CDR3 is 13 amino acids long. Germline CDR1 is LNHDA and CDR2 is SQIVND (reference sequence). Trimming took 5 bases from V and 8 from J, leaving 14 bases between them. CDR3 loop: CASSSRGSGTQYF. The CDR3 coding sequence is TGTGCCAGTAGTTCCAGGGGTTCGGGTACGCAGTATTTT.

This clonotype was observed many times. The V call is TRBV7-6, the J call TRBJ2-5, with D possibly being TRBD2 (6 bases). The CDR3 sequence is 12 residues long. Germline-derived CDR1 and CDR2 are SGHVS and FNYEAQ. Deletions cut 8 bases from V and 3 bases from J, with 10 bases between. CDR3 sequence (DNA): TGTGCCAGCGCGGGGAGAGAAGAGACCCAGTACTTC. Protein product: CASAGREETQYF.

This clonotype occurred many times. This chain connects TRBV20-1 to TRBJ1-5; D is undetermined. CDR3 size: 13 residues. Germline V gives CDR1 DFQATT, CDR2 SNEGSKA (reference sequence). V dropped 1 base and J dropped 6 bases, with 10 bases sitting between them. The CDR3, as DNA: TGCAGTGCTAGAGGGCGGTCGGGTCAGCCCCAGCATTTT. Encoded protein: CSARGRSGQPQHF.

This clonotype was seen ten or more times. The gene calls are TRBV7-6 and TRBJ2-3; 8 bases line up with TRBD2. This CDR3 spans 14 amino acids. Unmatched junction bases numbered 7, after V lost 5 bases and J lost 6 bases. Germline V gene lookup returns CDR1 SGHVS and CDR2 FNYEAQ. DNA of the CDR3: TGTGCCAGCAGCAGCGCGGGGGGCCCGGATACGCAGTATTTT. This translates into CASSSAGGPDTQYF.

This clonotype has more than one count but fewer than ten. This rearrangement joins TRBV10-3 to TRBJ1-1; no firm D call. V was cut by 1 base and J by 4 bases, with 10 bases left in between. CDR1 and CDR2 (germline): ENHRY, SYGVKD. The length of the CDR3 is 14 residues. The CDR3 is CAISELLGPTEAFF. CDR3 coding DNA: TGTGCCATCAGTGAGTTACTAGGACCCACTGAAGCTTTCTTT.

This clonotype showed up many times. The chain is built from TRBV29-1 and TRBJ2-5; D is unclear. The germline V and J ends were trimmed by 7 bases and 5 bases, with 14 bases remaining between them. This CDR3 spans 12 amino acids. Germline values: CDR1 SQVTM, CDR2 ANQGSEA. In DNA form, the CDR3 reads TGCAGCGCCAGGACGGCCGGCGAGACCCAGTACTTC. Amino acids: CSARTAGETQYF. The variable domain in full, with the rest retrieved from reference TRBV29-1 and TRBJ2-5, is SAVISQKPSRDICQRGTSLTIQCQVDSQVTMMFWYRQQPGQSLTLIATANQGSEATYESGFVIDKFPISRPNLTFSTLTVSNMSPEDSSIYLCSARTAGETQYFGPGTRLLVL.

This clonotype was counted at least ten times. The CDR3 protein is CARGTATPLLAPSSGANVLTF. The CDR3 DNA follows: TGTGCCAGAGGGACAGCTACACCTCTTCTCGCCCCCAGCTCTGGGGCCAACGTCCTGACTTTC. The V and J genes are TRBV11-3 and TRBJ2-6; 7 bases map to TRBD1. This CDR3 has 21 residues. V gave up 9 bases and J gave up 0 bases; unmatched junction bases: 23. CDR1 is SGHNT, CDR2 YENEEA, per germline.

This clonotype has ten or more counts. The rearrangement uses TRBV7-2 and TRBJ2-1; perhaps TRBD1 as D (6 bases). V was trimmed by 4 bases and J by 6 bases, leaving 13 bases between them. The CDR3 contains 14 residues. Germline V CDR1 and CDR2: SGHTA, FQGNSA. The CDR3, as DNA: TGTGCCAGCAGCTCGTCCTACAGGGCCAATGAGCAGTTCTTC. Its protein product is CASSSSYRANEQFF. Drawing the rest from reference TRBV7-2 and TRBJ2-1, the complete variable domain is GAGVSQSPSNKVTEKGKDVELRCDPISGHTALYWYRQSLGQGLEFLIYFQGNSAPDKSGLPSDRFSAERTGGSVSTLTIQRTQQEDSAVYLCASSSSYRANEQFFGPGTRLTVL.

The chain uses TRBV7-6 and TRBJ2-7; a possible D gene is TRBD2 (6 bases). Germline V gene lookup returns CDR1 SGHVS and CDR2 FNYEAQ. With 5 bases removed from V and 3 bases from J, the gap between germline ends came to 14 bases. This CDR3 is built from 14 residues. The CDR3 DNA sequence: TGTGCCAGCAGCCCAGAACCGGAGGGCTACGAGCAGTACTTC. Protein product: CASSPEPEGYEQYF. The full variable domain, with the rest looked up from reference TRBV7-6 and TRBJ2-7, is GAGVSQSPRYKVTKRGQDVALRCDPISGHVSLYWYRQALGQGPEFLTYFNYEAQQDKSGLPNDRFSAERPEGSISTLTIQRTEQRDSAMYRCASSPEPEGYEQYFGPGTRLTVT.

The chain employs TRBV3-1 and TRBJ2-3; no clear D. The CDR3 consists of 16 residues. V lost 4 bases and J lost 0, with 14 bases in between. From germline, CDR1 is LGHDT and CDR2 YNNKEL (reference sequence). The CDR3 nucleotides read TGTGCCAGCAGCCCAGGAGTGGGAACTAGCACAGATACGCAGTATTTT. Translated, it gives CASSPGVGTSTDTQYF.

The chain uses TRBV28 and TRBJ2-1; D is unresolved. The CDR3 covers 11 residues. The germline V gene encodes CDR1 MDHEN and CDR2 SYDVKM. The V end lost 3 bases, the J end lost 6 bases, and 3 bases lay between the germline ends. CDR3 coding DNA: TGTGCCAGCAGTTTCGTCAATGAGCAGTTCTTC. Its translation is CASSFVNEQFF.